One and the same sample provided the 6 T cell receptor beta chains below, sequenced in a study of post-analysis software for immune sequencing data. Study outcomes and limitations: Compared with controls, patients had more of about 5 TRBV segments, including TRBV5-6, TRBV5-1 and TRBV20-1.

The TCR beta cDNA libraries carried unique molecular identifiers. TCRdb ran MiXCR on the PCR reads and lists one entry per CDR3 protein. The profile shows more than 450,000 distinct CDR3 sequences, under 40% of them singletons. Their cognate antigens are unknown. The specimen sequenced was blood. The receptor set was obtained from a girl aged 2-17 years with multiple sclerosis.

This sequence joins TRBV25-1 and TRBJ2-3; the D is unclear. CDR3 length: 13 amino acids. Trimming cost V 8 bases and J 6 bases, with 15 bases left between them. From germline, CDR1 is MGHDK and CDR2 SYGVNS. The CDR3 spells CASGSGLSDTQYF. CDR3 DNA: TGTGCCAGCGGGTCCGGTCTTTCCGATACGCAGTATTTT. The full variable domain, its missing parts supplied by reference TRBV25-1 and TRBJ2-3, is EADIYQTPRYLVIGTGKKITLECSQTMGHDKMYWYQQDPGMELHLIHYSYGVNSTEKGDLSSESTVSRIRTEHFPLTLESARPSHTSQYLCASGSGLSDTQYFGPGTRLTVL.

This clonotype turned up a few times. This rearrangement joins TRBV2 to TRBJ1-2; 7 nucleotides line up with TRBD1. The length of the CDR3 is 13 residues. Germline-derived CDR1 and CDR2 are SNHLY and FYNNEI. V dropped 6 bases and J dropped 5; count of bases not matched to a gene: 6. The CDR3 region is CASRRQGGYGYTF. Written as DNA, the CDR3 is TGTGCCAGCAGACGACAGGGAGGATATGGCTACACCTTC.

This clonotype was recorded a few times. V gene TRBV5-4 combines with J gene TRBJ1-5; no definite D call. This CDR3 spans 12 amino acids. Germline CDR1 is SGHNT and CDR2 is YYREEE (reference sequence). V was pared by 2 bases and J by 7 bases, with 7 bases between. CDR3 sequence: CASSFQGQPQHF. CDR3 nucleotide sequence: TGTGCCAGCAGCTTCCAAGGACAGCCCCAGCATTTT. Full variable domain (remainder filled in from reference TRBV5-4 and TRBJ1-5): ETGVTQSPTHLIKTRGQQVTLRCSSQSGHNTVSWYQQALGQGPQFIFQYYREEENGRGNFPPRFSGLQFPNYSSELNVNALELDDSALYLCASSFQGQPQHFGDGTRLSIL.

The rearrangement uses TRBV12-3 or TRBV12-4 and TRBJ1-5; possible D gene TRBD1, 6 bases. CDR3 length: 14 residues. The V end was cut by 7 bases, the J end by 7 bases, with 17 bases between. The CDR3 DNA reads as TGTGCCAGCACCGAGAGGGGGGCGCGACAGCCCCAGCATTTT. This encodes CASTERGARQPQHF.

V is TRBV5-1 and J is TRBJ2-5; D is possibly TRBD1 or TRBD2 (7 bases each). This CDR3 is built from 15 residues. V was trimmed by 3 bases and J by 4 bases, leaving 16 bases between them. Germline V CDR1 and CDR2: SGHRS, YFSETQ. The CDR3 DNA is TGCGCCAGCAGCTACAGGGGTTCGGGAGGAGAGACCCAGTACTTC. Encoded protein: CASSYRGSGGETQYF.

This clonotype was seen only once. The J gene is TRBJ1-1, the V gene TRBV6-6, with TRBD1 identical over 7 bases. There are 13 residues in the CDR3. Germline V gene sequence: CDR1 MNHNY, CDR2 SVGAGI (reference sequence). The V and J ends lost 8 bases and 10 bases, in that order; junction bases with no gene match: 13. The CDR3 loop is CASLGQTVFGAFF. DNA of the CDR3: TGTGCCAGCCTGGGACAGACAGTCTTTGGAGCTTTCTTT.